Each of the 21 T cell receptor beta chains below was sequenced from the same sample in a study of T cell responses to AZD1222 COVID-19 vaccine. Clones were read by immunoSEQ multiplex PCR, and TCRdb kept only the in-frame ones, dropping some. This sample has 100,000 to 150,000 clones, with approximately 90% found just once. The material sequenced was peripheral blood, taken on day 0 of AZD1222 vaccination. These receptors were obtained from an adult in good health.

The chain joins TRBV5-6 to TRBJ1-3; D unresolved. V was shortened by 0 bases and J by 0 bases, with 7 bases between the two germline ends. Germline V gene data show CDR1 as SGHDT and CDR2 as YYEEEE. CDR3 size: 15 residues. CDR3 loop: CASSLVEVSGNTIYF. In DNA form, the CDR3 reads TGTGCCAGCAGCTTGGTGGAGGTCTCTGGAAACACCATATATTTT. The entire variable domain, with the rest obtained from reference TRBV5-6 and TRBJ1-3, is as follows: DAGVTQSPTHLIKTRGQQVTLRCSPKSGHDTVSWYQQALGQGPQFIFQYYEEEERQRGNFPDRFSGHQFPNYSSELNVNALLLGDSALYLCASSLVEVSGNTIYFGEGSWLTVV.

The genes are TRBV2 and TRBJ1-4; 8 nucleotides match TRBD1. From germline, CDR1 is SNHLY and CDR2 FYNNEI. V lost 6 bases, J lost 4 bases, and 10 bases stayed unmatched. CDR3 length: 16 amino acids. Written as DNA, the CDR3 is TGTGCCAGCAGCGATTGGACAGGGCGGGGTAATGAAAAACTGTTTTTT. Encoded protein: CASSDWTGRGNEKLFF.

For this clone: At one of its ends the junction is not consistent with the germline gene, which may arise from a read error. The V call is TRBV7-7, the J call TRBJ2-5, with 7 bases that match TRBD2. This CDR3 comprises 14 residues. The V gene's germline CDR1 is SSHAT and CDR2 FNYEAQ (reference sequence). CDR3 residues: CASSTGLSGETQYF. CDR3 in DNA: TGTGCTAGCAGCACGGGACTATCCGGGGAGACCCAGTACTTC. The complete variable domain, with remaining parts taken from reference TRBV7-7 and TRBJ2-5, reads GAGVSQSPRYKVTKRGQDVTLRCDPISSHATLYWYQQALGQGPEFLTYFNYEAQPDKSGLPSDRFSAERPEGSISTLTIQRTEQRDSAMYRCASSTGLSGETQYFGPGTRLLVL.

The rearrangement links TRBV5-8 to TRBJ1-1, with D unresolved. This CDR3 contains 17 residues. V lost 2 bases and J lost 0, with 17 bases in between. In germline, CDR1 is SGHTS, CDR2 YDEGEE. The CDR3 loop reads CASSLSIWPGMNTEAFF. CDR3 nucleotide sequence: TGTGCCAGCAGCTTATCAATCTGGCCAGGCATGAACACTGAAGCTTTCTTT.

The J gene is TRBJ1-1, the V gene TRBV18; D remains unclear. The germline V gene has CDR1 KGHSH and CDR2 LQKENI. The ends were cut back, 1 base at V and 7 bases at J, with 13 bases in the middle. The CDR3 has 14 amino acids. CDR3 coding DNA: TGTGCCAGCTCACCACTTTGGGCGTCGGATGAAGCTTTCTTT. Translation gives CASSPLWASDEAFF.

The chain has TRBV3-1 (or the pseudogene TRBV3-2) and TRBJ1-6; the D is unclear. Germline V gene data show CDR1 as LGHDT and CDR2 as YNNKEL (reference sequence). Trimming stripped 4 bases from V and 6 bases from J, with 7 bases between. The CDR3 has 13 residues. In DNA, the CDR3 is TGTGCCAGCAGCCCGTCCATTAATTCACCCCTCCACTTT. Protein product: CASSPSINSPLHF.

Here the CDR3 DNA reads TGTGCCAGCAGCGGGGGGACGGCAGCGGTTGAAGCTTTCTTT. Amino acid sequence: CASSGGTAAVEAFF. The gene calls are TRBV5-4 and TRBJ1-1, with a weak D call TRBD1 (5 bases). V was pared by 4 bases and J by 7 bases, with 17 bases between. The CDR3 has 14 amino acids. Looked up from germline, CDR1 is SGHNT and CDR2 is YYREEE (reference sequence).

The chain combines TRBV14 with TRBJ1-1; no firm D call. Trimming removed 0 bases at V and 1 base at J, with 3 bases between. The CDR3 length is 13 residues. CDR1 is SGHDN and CDR2 is FVKESK in the germline V gene. CDR3 nucleotides: TGTGCCAGCAGCCAAGACAGGAACACTGAAGCTTTCTTT. Protein product: CASSQDRNTEAFF.

V is TRBV27 and J is TRBJ1-3; 9 bases align to TRBD1. Germline CDR1 and CDR2: MNHEY and SMNVEV (reference sequence). Germline trimming cut 5 bases from V and 4 bases from J; bases unmatched to any gene: 9. This CDR3 spans 16 amino acids. This CDR3 is CASSPTPDRGGNTIYF. The CDR3 DNA reads TGTGCCAGCAGTCCCACTCCGGACAGGGGAGGAAACACCATATATTTT.

CDR3 amino acids: CASSPLAGALYEQYF. The DNA for the CDR3 is TGTGCCAGCAGTCCACTAGCGGGGGCCCTCTACGAGCAGTACTTC. The V call is TRBV6-2 or TRBV6-3, the J call TRBJ2-7; 11 positions match TRBD2. Unmatched junction bases numbered 6, after V lost 5 bases and J lost 3 bases. This CDR3 is built from 15 residues. Germline CDR1 is MNHEY and CDR2 is SVGEGT.

The V gene is TRBV6-4, the J gene TRBJ1-1; TRBD1 is a possible D gene (6 bases). CDR3 length equals 11 residues. The germline V gene encodes CDR1 MRHNA and CDR2 SNTAGT. The V and J ends lost 7 bases and 8 bases respectively, with 11 bases between them. The CDR3 region is CASNSGTEAFF. The CDR3 coding sequence is TGTGCCAGCAACTCCGGGACAGAAGCTTTCTTT.

This CDR3 is CASSSWTGGINEQYF. The CDR3 DNA follows: TGTGCCAGCAGCTCCTGGACAGGGGGAATAAACGAGCAGTACTTC. The chain recombines TRBV13 with TRBJ2-7, with TRBD1 matching 10 bases. With 4 bases clipped from V and 5 bases from J, the junction kept 8 bases outside the gene matches. The germline gives CDR1 PRHDT, CDR2 FYEKMQ (reference sequence). The CDR3 length is 15 residues.

The chain combines TRBV4-3 with TRBJ1-2; possible D gene TRBD1, 5 bases. Trimming removed 1 base from V and 8 bases from J, with 11 bases in between. The CDR3 is 13 amino acids. Germline V gene sequence: CDR1 LGHNA, CDR2 YSLEER. CDR3 nucleotides: TGCGCCAGCAGCCAAGTCCCCAGGGACGGCTACACCTTC. As protein: CASSQVPRDGYTF.

The CDR3 protein is CASSQMGGRTDTQYF. CDR3 coding DNA: TGTGCCAGCAGCCAGATGGGGGGACGCACAGATACGCAGTATTTT. The chain uses TRBV3-1 (or the pseudogene TRBV3-2) and TRBJ2-3, with a tentative D call TRBD2 (6 bases). This CDR3 has 15 residues. The V end lost 3 bases, the J end lost 1 base, and 11 bases lay between the germline ends. Per germline, CDR1 LGHDT and CDR2 YNNKEL (reference sequence).

This clone was observed a single time. This chain links TRBV3-1 (or the pseudogene TRBV3-2) with TRBJ2-3; D is possibly TRBD1 (7 bases). This CDR3 has 15 amino acids. The germline V gene encodes CDR1 LGHDT and CDR2 YNNKEL (reference sequence). V was clipped by 2 bases and J by 2 bases, with 11 bases between them. The CDR3 protein is CASSQQGGFTDTQYF. In DNA, the CDR3 is TGTGCCAGCAGCCAACAGGGGGGATTCACAGATACGCAGTATTTT.

A single count supports this clone. The genes are TRBV6-6 and TRBJ2-3; tentatively, D is TRBD2 (5 bases). In germline, CDR1 is MNHNY, CDR2 SVGAGI (reference sequence). V was trimmed by 6 bases and J by 11 bases, leaving 15 bases between them. The CDR3 runs to 12 residues. CDR3 DNA: TGTGCCAGCAGAGAGGGTTCTCGCCTGCAGTATTTT. Residues: CASREGSRLQYF.

This sequence joins TRBV6-2 or TRBV6-3 and TRBJ1-2, with 7 nucleotides matching TRBD1. This CDR3 is built from 13 residues. The germline V gene encodes CDR1 MNHEY and CDR2 SVGEGT. Unmatched junction bases numbered 5, after V lost 8 bases and J lost 2 bases. CDR3 DNA: TGTGCCAGCTGCCGGGACAGCAACTATGGCTACACCTTC. It encodes CASCRDSNYGYTF.

This sequence joins TRBV14 and TRBJ1-6; maybe TRBD1 (5 bases). V lost 1 base to trimming and J lost 9 bases, with 7 bases between them. The CDR3 extends over 13 amino acids. CDR1 SGHDN and CDR2 FVKESK come from the germline V gene. CDR3 sequence: CASSQVGGSPLHF. Written as DNA, the CDR3 is TGTGCCAGCAGCCAAGTTGGGGGTTCACCCCTCCACTTT.

The chain joins TRBV3-1 (or the pseudogene TRBV3-2) to TRBJ2-7; D is uncertain. The CDR3 has 13 residues. V was shortened by 0 bases and J by 4 bases, with 7 bases between the two germline ends. The germline V gene encodes CDR1 LGHDT and CDR2 YNNKEL (reference sequence). The CDR3 loop is CASSQDRGYEQYF. CDR3 DNA sequence: TGTGCCAGCAGCCAAGATCGTGGTTACGAGCAGTACTTC.

The CDR3 here is CASLDRENQPQHF. The CDR3 DNA reads as TGTGCCTCACTGGACAGGGAAAATCAGCCCCAGCATTTT. This rearrangement joins TRBV19 to TRBJ1-5; 8 nucleotides agree with TRBD1. Germline CDR1 reads LNHDA; CDR2 reads SQIVND (reference sequence). This CDR3 has 13 amino acids. V trimming: 11 bases; J trimming: 4 bases; junction bases outside the gene matches: 7.

The chain recombines TRBV11-2 with TRBJ2-1; a possible D gene is TRBD2 (5 bases). CDR3 length: 15 residues. Germline V gives CDR1 SGHAT, CDR2 FQNNGV. V was clipped by 3 bases and J by 6 bases, with 15 bases between them. The CDR3 region has the DNA TGTGCCAGCAGCTTCTCGATATTTGGGAGCAATGAGCAGTTCTTC. Residues: CASSFSIFGSNEQFF.